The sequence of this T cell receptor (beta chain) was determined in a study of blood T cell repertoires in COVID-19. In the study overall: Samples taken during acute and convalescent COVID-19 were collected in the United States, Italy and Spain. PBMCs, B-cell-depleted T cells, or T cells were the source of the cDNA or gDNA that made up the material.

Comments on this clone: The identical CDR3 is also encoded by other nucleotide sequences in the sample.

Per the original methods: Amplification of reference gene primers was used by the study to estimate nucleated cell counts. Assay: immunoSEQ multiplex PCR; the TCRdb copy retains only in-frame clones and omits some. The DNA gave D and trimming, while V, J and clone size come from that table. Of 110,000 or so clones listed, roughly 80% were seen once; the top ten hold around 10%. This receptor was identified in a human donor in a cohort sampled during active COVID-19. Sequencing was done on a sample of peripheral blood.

The CDR3 DNA follows: TGCGCCAGCAGCTTGGGACAGGGGAACTATGGCTACACCTTC. Amino acids: CASSLGQGNYGYTF. The genes are TRBV5-1 and TRBJ1-2; 8 bases agree with TRBD1. The CDR3 is 14 residues long. The V and J ends lost 0 bases and 2 bases, in that order; junction bases with no gene match: 0. Germline V gives CDR1 SGHRS, CDR2 YFSETQ.